The clone carrying this TCR beta chain was seen at least ten times. Its specificity is not known. Germline assignment: CDR1 ENHRY and CDR2 SYGVKD. The CDR3 has 16 amino acids. V shed 6 bases, J shed 2 bases, and the junction held 9 bases outside the gene matches. From the 5' RACE reads, TCRdb called clonotypes with MiXCR, one entry per CDR3 protein. Of about 720,000 distinct CDR3 sequences listed, 8.5% to 9% were seen once; the top ten hold approximately 0.96%. The data are from a study of identical twins. Study-wide results and limits: The models systematically underestimated how much out-of-frame TCR alpha was shared in monozygotic twins.

These data also formed part of another study, on yellow fever vaccine responses in identical twins.

This chain links TRBV10-3 with TRBJ2-3; 9 nucleotides align to TRBD2. The clonotype was recovered from a woman between 18 and 30 years old in good health. The material sequenced was PBMCs. CDR3: CAISASLAGNTDTQYF. The DNA for the CDR3 is TGTGCCATCAGCGCCAGCCTAGCGGGAAACACAGATACGCAGTATTTT.